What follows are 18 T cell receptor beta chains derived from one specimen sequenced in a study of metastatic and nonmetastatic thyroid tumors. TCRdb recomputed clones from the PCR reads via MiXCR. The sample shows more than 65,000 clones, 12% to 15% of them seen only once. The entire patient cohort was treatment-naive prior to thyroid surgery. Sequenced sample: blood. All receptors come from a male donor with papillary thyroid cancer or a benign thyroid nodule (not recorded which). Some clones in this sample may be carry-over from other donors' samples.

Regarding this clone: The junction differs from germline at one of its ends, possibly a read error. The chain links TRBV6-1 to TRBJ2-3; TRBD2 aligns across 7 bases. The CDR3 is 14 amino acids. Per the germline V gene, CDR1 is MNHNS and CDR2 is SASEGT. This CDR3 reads CAGSAGDHTDTQYF. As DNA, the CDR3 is TGTGCCGGCTCGGCGGGAGATCACACAGATACGCAGTACTTT.

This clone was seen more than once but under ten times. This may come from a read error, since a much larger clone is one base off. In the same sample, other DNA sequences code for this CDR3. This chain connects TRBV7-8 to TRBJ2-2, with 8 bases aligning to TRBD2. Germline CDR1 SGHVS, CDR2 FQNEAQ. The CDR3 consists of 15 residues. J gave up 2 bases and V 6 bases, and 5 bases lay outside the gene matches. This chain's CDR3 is CASRVTSGNTGELFF. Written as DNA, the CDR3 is TGTGCCAGCAGGGTCACTAGCGGTAACACCGGGGAGCTGTTTTTT.

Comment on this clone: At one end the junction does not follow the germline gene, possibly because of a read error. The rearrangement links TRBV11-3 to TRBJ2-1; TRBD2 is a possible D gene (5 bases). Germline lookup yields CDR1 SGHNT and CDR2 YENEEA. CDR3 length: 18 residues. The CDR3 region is CASSSPLNSVGTYNEQFF. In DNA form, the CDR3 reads TGTGCCAGTAGCTCCCCATTGAATAGCGTGGGAACCTACAATGAGCAGTTCTTC.

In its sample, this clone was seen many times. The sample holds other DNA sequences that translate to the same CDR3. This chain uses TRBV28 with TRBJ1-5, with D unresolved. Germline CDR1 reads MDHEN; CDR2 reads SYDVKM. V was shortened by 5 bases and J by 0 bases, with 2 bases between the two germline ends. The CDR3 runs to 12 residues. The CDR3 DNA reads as TGTGCCAGCAGTCCTAGCAATCAGCCCCAGCATTTT. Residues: CASSPSNQPQHF.

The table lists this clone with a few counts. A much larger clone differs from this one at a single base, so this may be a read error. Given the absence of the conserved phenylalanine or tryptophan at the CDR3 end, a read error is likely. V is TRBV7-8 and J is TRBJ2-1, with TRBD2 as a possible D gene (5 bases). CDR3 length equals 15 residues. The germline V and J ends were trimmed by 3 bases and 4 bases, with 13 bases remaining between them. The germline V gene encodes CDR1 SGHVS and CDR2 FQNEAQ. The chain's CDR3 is CASSFRRDRYNEQFL. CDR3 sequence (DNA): TGTGCCAGCAGCTTCAGACGGGATCGTTACAATGAGCAGTTCCTC.

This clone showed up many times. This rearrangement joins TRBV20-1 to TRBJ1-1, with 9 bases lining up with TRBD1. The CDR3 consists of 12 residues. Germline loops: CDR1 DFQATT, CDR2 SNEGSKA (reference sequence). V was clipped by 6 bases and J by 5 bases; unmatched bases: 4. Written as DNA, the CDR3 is TGCAGTGCGCTGACAGGGGGTACTGAAGCTTTCTTT. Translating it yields CSALTGGTEAFF.

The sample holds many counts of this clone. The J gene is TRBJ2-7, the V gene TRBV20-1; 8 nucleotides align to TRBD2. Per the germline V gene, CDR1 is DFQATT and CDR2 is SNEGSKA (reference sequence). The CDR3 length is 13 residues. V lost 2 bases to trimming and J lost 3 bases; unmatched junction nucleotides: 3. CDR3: CSARWGTSYEQYF. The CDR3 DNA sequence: TGCAGTGCTAGATGGGGGACTAGCTACGAGCAGTACTTC.

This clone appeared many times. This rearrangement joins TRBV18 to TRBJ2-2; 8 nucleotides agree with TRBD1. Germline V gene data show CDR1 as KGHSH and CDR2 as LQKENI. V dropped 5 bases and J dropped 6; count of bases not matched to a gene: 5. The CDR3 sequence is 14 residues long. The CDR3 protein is CASSVGQGPGELFF. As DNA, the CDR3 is TGTGCCAGCTCAGTAGGACAGGGCCCCGGGGAGCTGTTTTTT.

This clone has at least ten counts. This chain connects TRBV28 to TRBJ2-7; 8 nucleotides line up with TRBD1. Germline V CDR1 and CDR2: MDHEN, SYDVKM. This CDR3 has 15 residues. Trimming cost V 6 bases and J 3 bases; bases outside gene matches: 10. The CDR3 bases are TGTGCCAGCAGCCTACCAGGGGGCCGGTACTACGAGCAGTACTTC. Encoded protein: CASSLPGGRYYEQYF.

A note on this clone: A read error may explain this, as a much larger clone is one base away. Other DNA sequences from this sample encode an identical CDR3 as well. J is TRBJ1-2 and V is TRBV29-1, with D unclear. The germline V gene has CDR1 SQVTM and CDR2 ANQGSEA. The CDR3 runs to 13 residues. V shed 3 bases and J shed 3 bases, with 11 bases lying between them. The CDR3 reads CSVDTNRDYGYTF. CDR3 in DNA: TGCAGCGTTGATACTAACCGGGACTATGGCTACACCTTC.

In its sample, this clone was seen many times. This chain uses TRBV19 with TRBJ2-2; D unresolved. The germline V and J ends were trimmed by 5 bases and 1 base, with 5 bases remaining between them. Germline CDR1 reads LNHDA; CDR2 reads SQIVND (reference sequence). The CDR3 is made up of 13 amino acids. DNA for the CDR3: TGTGCCAGTAGTTTCAGGAACACCGGGGAGCTGTTTTTT. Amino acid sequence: CASSFRNTGELFF.

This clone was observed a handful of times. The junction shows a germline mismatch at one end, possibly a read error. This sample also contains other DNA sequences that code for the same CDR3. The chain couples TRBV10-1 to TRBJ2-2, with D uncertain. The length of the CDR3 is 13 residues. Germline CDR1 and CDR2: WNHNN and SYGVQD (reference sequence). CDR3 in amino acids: CASSALHTGELFF. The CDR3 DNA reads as TGTGCCAGCAGTGCGCTTCACACAGGGGAGCTGTTTTTT.

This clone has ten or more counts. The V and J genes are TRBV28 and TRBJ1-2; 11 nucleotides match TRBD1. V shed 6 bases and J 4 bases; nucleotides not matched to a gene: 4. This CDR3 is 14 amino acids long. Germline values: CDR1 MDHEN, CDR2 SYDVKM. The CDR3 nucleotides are TGTGCCAGCAGCGGACAGGGGGCGCCCTATGGCTACACCTTC. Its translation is CASSGQGAPYGYTF.

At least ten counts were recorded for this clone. The CDR3 is CSASRTAGGEETQYF. The CDR3 nucleotides are TGCAGTGCTAGTCGGACAGCGGGAGGGGAGGAGACCCAGTACTTC. The rearrangement joins TRBV20-1 to TRBJ2-5, with 10 bases that match TRBD2. V shed 3 bases, J shed 5 bases, and the junction held 9 bases outside the gene matches. The CDR3 runs to 15 residues. CDR1 and CDR2 from the germline V gene are DFQATT and SNEGSKA (reference sequence).

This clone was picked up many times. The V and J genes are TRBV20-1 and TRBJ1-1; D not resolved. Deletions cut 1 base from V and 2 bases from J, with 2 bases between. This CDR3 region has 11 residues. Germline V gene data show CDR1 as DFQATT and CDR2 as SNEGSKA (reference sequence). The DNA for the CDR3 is TGCAGTGCTAGAGCCAACACTGAAGCTTTCTTT. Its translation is CSARANTEAFF.

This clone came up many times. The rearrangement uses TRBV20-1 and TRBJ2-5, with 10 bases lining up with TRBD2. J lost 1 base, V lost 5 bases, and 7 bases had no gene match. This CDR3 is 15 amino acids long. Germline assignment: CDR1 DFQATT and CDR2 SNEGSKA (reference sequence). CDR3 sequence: CSAGGGTSAQETQYF. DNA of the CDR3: TGCAGTGCTGGGGGAGGGACTAGCGCCCAAGAGACCCAGTACTTC.

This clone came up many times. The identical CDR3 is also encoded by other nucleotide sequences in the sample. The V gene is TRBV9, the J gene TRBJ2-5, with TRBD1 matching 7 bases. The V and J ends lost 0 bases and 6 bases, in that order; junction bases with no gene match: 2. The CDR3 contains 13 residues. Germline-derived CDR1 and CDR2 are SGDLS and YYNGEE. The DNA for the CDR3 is TGTGCCAGCAGCGTAGCAAGGGGGCAGACCCAGTACTTC. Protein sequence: CASSVARGQTQYF.

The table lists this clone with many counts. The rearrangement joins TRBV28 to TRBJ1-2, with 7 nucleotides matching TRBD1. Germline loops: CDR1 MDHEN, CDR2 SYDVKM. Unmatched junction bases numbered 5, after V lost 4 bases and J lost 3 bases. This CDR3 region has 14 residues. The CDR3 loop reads CASSSTGWDYGYTF. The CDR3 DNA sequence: TGTGCCAGCAGTTCGACAGGGTGGGACTATGGCTACACCTTC.